Below, 32 T cell receptor beta chains from the same sample are listed, as sequenced in a study of siplizumab effects on memory and regulatory T cells. Profiling relied on immunoSEQ multiplex PCR, and the TCRdb table lists in-frame clones only, not all of them. Among approximately 50,000 clones listed, 93% were seen once. The source material was CD8+ T cells sorted from blood. These receptors all stem from a human donor in good health.

The rearrangement joins TRBV23-1 to TRBJ2-7; D tentatively fits TRBD1 or TRBD2 (5 bases each). TRBV23-1 is given ORF status, its function remaining uncertain. The length of the CDR3 is 16 residues. The germline V and J ends were trimmed by 4 bases and 5 bases, with 21 bases remaining between them. The CDR3 here is CASSPSRDGGVDEQYF. In nucleotides, the CDR3 is TGCGCCAGCAGTCCCTCGAGGGATGGGGGAGTGGACGAGCAGTACTTC.

The rearrangement uses TRBV19 and TRBJ1-2; possibly TRBD1 for D (6 bases). CDR1 is LNHDA and CDR2 is SQIVND in the germline V gene (reference sequence). V was pared by 1 base and J by 4 bases, with 13 bases between. CDR3 length: 15 amino acids. The chain's CDR3 is CASSIGGPGPYGYTF. CDR3 nucleotides: TGTGCCAGTAGTATAGGGGGGCCAGGCCCCTATGGCTACACCTTC.

This chain links TRBV7-9 with TRBJ2-1; D possibly corresponds to TRBD1 (6 bases). V shed 8 bases and J shed 5 bases, with 13 bases lying between them. CDR3 size: 13 residues. In germline, CDR1 is SEHNR, CDR2 FQNEAQ (reference sequence). CDR3 region: CASQGTNNNEQFF. In DNA form, the CDR3 reads TGTGCCAGCCAGGGGACCAACAACAATGAGCAGTTCTTC.

This chain uses TRBV2 with TRBJ1-1; maybe TRBD1 (6 bases). Germline assignment: CDR1 SNHLY and CDR2 FYNNEI. Trimming cost V 5 bases and J 0 bases, with 7 bases left between them. This CDR3 spans 13 amino acids. Here the CDR3 DNA reads TGTGCCAGCAGTCAGGGGATGAACACTGAAGCTTTCTTT. This encodes CASSQGMNTEAFF.

The chain joins TRBV11-2 to TRBJ2-1; 10 bases are shared with TRBD2. Looked up from germline, CDR1 is SGHAT and CDR2 is FQNNGV. V trimming: 5 bases; J trimming: 2 bases; junction bases outside the gene matches: 0. This CDR3 is 14 amino acids long. The CDR3 DNA reads TGTGCCAGCAGCACTAGCGGGGCCTACAATGAGCAGTTCTTC. Amino acids: CASSTSGAYNEQFF.

The genes are TRBV7-2 and TRBJ1-2, with D maybe TRBD1 (6 bases). The V gene's germline CDR1 is SGHTA and CDR2 FQGNSA. The CDR3 runs 16 residues. V lost 3 bases and J lost 8, with 22 bases in between. CDR3: CASSLVEQRGTGGYTF. The CDR3 DNA reads TGTGCCAGCAGCTTGGTAGAGCAGAGGGGGACCGGGGGCTACACCTTC. The full variable domain, with the rest looked up from reference TRBV7-2 and TRBJ1-2, is GAGVSQSPSNKVTEKGKDVELRCDPISGHTALYWYRQSLGQGLEFLIYFQGNSAPDKSGLPSDRFSAERTGGSVSTLTIQRTQQEDSAVYLCASSLVEQRGTGGYTFGSGTRLTVV.

The genes are TRBV7-6 and TRBJ2-1, with TRBD2 matching over 10 bases. The junction had 3 bases not matched to a gene; V was cut back by 5 bases and J by 2 bases. Germline V lookup: CDR1 SGHVS, CDR2 FNYEAQ. The CDR3 loop spans 15 amino acids. This CDR3 reads CASSITSGAYNEQFF. In DNA form, the CDR3 reads TGTGCCAGCAGCATAACTAGCGGGGCCTACAATGAGCAGTTCTTC.

The V gene is TRBV27, the J gene TRBJ2-1, with D hard to call. There are 15 residues in the CDR3. Germline CDR1 reads MNHEY; CDR2 reads SMNVEV (reference sequence). Trimming removed 8 bases from V and 0 bases from J, with 14 bases in between. CDR3 DNA: TGTGCCAGCCAACGTCTCTCGAGCTCCTACAATGAGCAGTTCTTC. Its translation: CASQRLSSSYNEQFF.

This clone has just one count. The rearrangement links TRBV7-3 to TRBJ2-1; a weak D match, TRBD2 (5 bases). There are 13 residues in the CDR3. In germline, CDR1 is SGHTA, CDR2 FQGTGA. The V gene lost 4 bases and the J gene lost 4 bases, with 8 bases spanning the gap. The CDR3 sequence: CASSYDYYNEQFF. The CDR3 nucleotides are TGTGCCAGCAGCTACGACTATTACAATGAGCAGTTCTTC.

The chain uses TRBV13 and TRBJ2-1; D unclear. Germline values: CDR1 PRHDT, CDR2 FYEKMQ (reference sequence). CDR3 size: 13 residues. V shed 6 bases and J shed 9 bases, with 15 bases lying between them. CDR3: CASRSSSLLEQFF. The CDR3 nucleotides read TGTGCCAGCAGGTCTTCTAGTCTCCTTGAGCAGTTCTTC. The whole variable domain, filled in from reference TRBV13 and TRBJ2-1, reads AAGVIQSPRHLIKEKRETATLKCYPIPRHDTVYWYQQGPGQDPQFLISFYEKMQSDKGSIPDRFSAQQFSDYHSELNMSSLELGDSALYFCASRSSSLLEQFFGPGTRLTVL.

On this clone: Compared with germline, one end of the junction differs, possibly owing to a read error. The chain couples TRBV4-1 to TRBJ2-7; D is perhaps TRBD2 (6 bases). The CDR3 spans 15 residues. Germline values: CDR1 MGHRA, CDR2 YSYEKL. The CDR3 here is CASSQKLGLGYQQYF. In DNA form, the CDR3 reads TGCGCCAGCAGCCAAAAACTGGGACTGGGCTACCAGCAGTACTTC.

V is TRBV5-1 and J is TRBJ1-2, with 7 positions matching TRBD1. With V trimmed by 2 bases and J by 4 bases, 5 bases remained unmatched. The germline V gene encodes CDR1 SGHRS and CDR2 YFSETQ. This CDR3 has 14 residues. DNA of the CDR3: TGCGCCAGCAGCTTTTCCGACAGGGCCTATGGCTACACCTTC. Translation: CASSFSDRAYGYTF.

This rearrangement joins TRBV5-1 to TRBJ2-7; 11 bases agree with TRBD2. The V and J ends lost 4 bases and 6 bases, in that order; junction bases with no gene match: 9. CDR3 size: 15 residues. Looked up from germline, CDR1 is SGHRS and CDR2 is YFSETQ. CDR3 sequence (DNA): TGCGCCAGCAGCATATCTAGCGGGAGGCTCAGCGAGCAGTACTTC. This sequence encodes CASSISSGRLSEQYF.

The genes are TRBV9 and TRBJ1-3; TRBD1 matches at 8 bases. The J segment lost 5 bases and the V segment lost 3 bases, leaving 4 bases of the junction unmatched. Germline V CDR1 and CDR2: SGDLS, YYNGEE. This CDR3 comprises 14 residues. CDR3 amino acids: CASSATGVRNTIYF. Written as DNA, the CDR3 is TGTGCCAGCAGCGCGACAGGGGTTAGAAACACCATATATTTT. Filled out from reference TRBV9 and TRBJ1-3, the complete variable domain reads DSGVTQTPKHLITATGQRVTLRCSPRSGDLSVYWYQQSLDQGLQFLIQYYNGEERAKGNILERFSAQQFPDLHSELNLSSLELGDSALYFCASSATGVRNTIYFGEGSWLTVV.

This clone was found a few times. The chain combines TRBV11-2 with TRBJ2-3; the D gene is possibly TRBD2 (6 bases). Germline CDR1 reads SGHAT; CDR2 reads FQNNGV. Between the trimmed V and J ends, which lost 5 bases and 2 bases, there was a span of 17 bases. The CDR3 covers 16 residues. The CDR3 bases are TGTGCCAGCAGCCCCATTACGGGAGAACTCACAGATACGCAGTATTTT. Amino acid sequence: CASSPITGELTDTQYF.

Concerning this clone itself: Other DNA sequences in this sample translate to the same CDR3. The V call is TRBV27, the J call TRBJ1-3, with D possibly matching TRBD1 (5 bases). V gave up 0 bases and J gave up 3 bases, with 12 bases separating them. The CDR3 spans 16 residues. CDR1 MNHEY and CDR2 SMNVEV come from the germline V gene (reference sequence). As DNA, the CDR3 is TGTGCCAGCAGTTTATCGGGGGGGGGTTTTGGAAACACCATATATTTT. Translating gives CASSLSGGGFGNTIYF.

The J gene is TRBJ2-5, the V gene TRBV9; TRBD1 agrees at 9 bases. The trim removed 0 bases at V and 4 bases at J, leaving 4 bases unmatched. The CDR3 contains 15 residues. The germline V gene encodes CDR1 SGDLS and CDR2 YYNGEE. The chain's CDR3 is CASSVVVGQGETQYF. The CDR3 nucleotides are TGTGCCAGCAGCGTAGTTGTGGGACAGGGAGAGACCCAGTACTTC.

The V and J genes are TRBV2 and TRBJ2-7; no reliable D call. The CDR3 extends over 15 amino acids. The V end was cut by 3 bases, the J end by 2 bases, with 14 bases between. Germline V lookup: CDR1 SNHLY, CDR2 FYNNEI. The CDR3 DNA reads TGTGCCAGCAGTGAGATACGCTCGGCAGCCTACGAGCAGTACTTC. As protein: CASSEIRSAAYEQYF.

The chain joins TRBV20-1 to TRBJ2-7, with D unresolved. The CDR3 has 11 amino acids. Germline V CDR1 and CDR2: DFQATT, SNEGSKA (reference sequence). The V gene lost 5 bases and the J gene lost 3 bases, with 8 bases spanning the gap. The CDR3, as DNA: TGCAGTGCTCTTCACGACTACGAGCAGTACTTC. It yields the protein CSALHDYEQYF.

The chain combines TRBV9 with TRBJ2-7; the D call may be TRBD1 or TRBD2 (5 bases each). The CDR3 loop spans 14 amino acids. Germline CDR1 is SGDLS and CDR2 is YYNGEE. The ends were cut back, 0 bases at V and 0 bases at J, with 7 bases in the middle. The CDR3 region has the DNA TGTGCCAGCAGCGTAGGGGACGCCTCCTACGAGCAGTACTTC. This codes for CASSVGDASYEQYF.

The V and J genes are TRBV28 and TRBJ1-1, with D unclear. The CDR3 extends over 11 amino acids. Germline V gene sequence: CDR1 MDHEN, CDR2 SYDVKM. Trimming left V 2 bases short and J 7 bases short, with 5 bases between. CDR3 protein: CASSLQHEAFF. Written as DNA, the CDR3 is TGTGCCAGCAGTTTACAACATGAAGCTTTCTTT.

V and J are TRBV5-1 and TRBJ2-3, with D hard to call. V was pared by 4 bases and J by 4 bases, with 7 bases between. CDR3 size: 12 residues. The germline V gene has CDR1 SGHRS and CDR2 YFSETQ. CDR3 residues: CASSRVADTQYF. In DNA form, the CDR3 reads TGCGCCAGCAGCCGAGTCGCAGATACGCAGTATTTT. Filled out from reference TRBV5-1 and TRBJ2-3, the complete variable domain reads KAGVTQTPRYLIKTRGQQVTLSCSPISGHRSVSWYQQTPGQGLQFLFEYFSETQRNKGNFPGRFSGRQFSNSRSEMNVSTLELGDSALYLCASSRVADTQYFGPGTRLTVL.

This chain joins TRBV6-5 and TRBJ1-1; D gene ambiguous. Trimming left V 6 bases short and J 2 bases short, with 10 bases between. CDR1 is MNHEY, CDR2 SVGAGI, per germline. This CDR3 contains 13 residues. The CDR3 here is CASSHEGNTEAFF. As DNA, the CDR3 is TGTGCCAGCAGCCACGAGGGAAACACTGAAGCTTTCTTT.

This clone occurred a few times. V gene TRBV10-2 combines with J gene TRBJ2-5; 13 nucleotides align to TRBD2. Trimming at V came to 7 bases and at J to 5 bases, leaving 7 bases not matched to a gene. Germline CDR1 WSHSY, CDR2 SAAADI. The CDR3 runs to 15 residues. The CDR3, as DNA: TGCGCCAGCACCGGACTAGCGGGAGTGGGTGAGACCCAGTACTTC. This sequence encodes CASTGLAGVGETQYF.

This clone was seen more than once but under ten times. This rearrangement joins TRBV29-1 to TRBJ1-2; D not resolved. Germline lookup yields CDR1 SQVTM and CDR2 ANQGSEA. Deletions cut 6 bases from V and 5 bases from J, with 7 bases between. The CDR3 length is 10 residues. The CDR3 loop reads CSVEKYGYTF. CDR3 DNA: TGCAGCGTCGAAAAGTATGGCTACACCTTC.

The chain couples TRBV12-5 to TRBJ1-1, with D tentatively TRBD1 (6 bases). The germline CDR1 and CDR2 sequences are LGHNT and FRNRAP. Trimming removed 9 bases from V and 1 base from J, with 9 bases in between. The CDR3 covers 12 residues. The CDR3 DNA follows: TGTGCTAGCAAGACAGGGAACACTGAAGCTTTCTTT. Encoded protein: CASKTGNTEAFF.

V is TRBV7-9 and J is TRBJ2-2; TRBD1 agrees at 8 bases. This CDR3 spans 16 amino acids. The V segment lost 2 bases and the J segment 4 bases; nucleotides outside the gene matches: 6. Germline V gene sequence: CDR1 SEHNR, CDR2 FQNEAQ (reference sequence). The CDR3 sequence is CASSLPGTGATGELFF. The CDR3 DNA reads TGTGCCAGCAGCTTACCCGGGACAGGAGCCACCGGGGAGCTGTTTTTT.

The V call is TRBV27, the J call TRBJ1-5; D is perhaps TRBD1 (6 bases). This CDR3 spans 13 amino acids. Per the germline V gene, CDR1 is MNHEY and CDR2 is SMNVEV (reference sequence). V was clipped by 3 bases and J by 4 bases, with 7 bases between them. CDR3 protein: CASSFTGNQPQHF. The CDR3 DNA sequence: TGTGCCAGCAGTTTCACAGGGAATCAGCCCCAGCATTTT.

The gene calls are TRBV7-8 and TRBJ1-6, with 8 bases identical to TRBD1. Germline lookup yields CDR1 SGHVS and CDR2 FQNEAQ. The CDR3 spans 18 residues. Trimming at V came to 3 bases and at J to 2 bases, leaving 9 bases not matched to a gene. The chain's CDR3 is CASSFDRGGVPYNSPLHF. In DNA form, the CDR3 reads TGTGCCAGCAGCTTCGACAGGGGAGGAGTGCCCTATAATTCACCCCTCCACTTT.

V gene TRBV4-1 combines with J gene TRBJ1-2, with 7 nucleotides matching TRBD1. With V trimmed by 4 bases and J by 3 bases, 8 bases remained unmatched. The CDR3 consists of 15 residues. CDR1 is MGHRA, CDR2 YSYEKL, per germline. CDR3 protein: CASSPEGQDHYGYTF. The CDR3, as DNA: TGCGCCAGCAGCCCCGAAGGACAGGATCACTATGGCTACACCTTC.

The rearrangement joins TRBV18 to TRBJ1-2; tentatively, D is TRBD1 (6 bases). V was shortened by 6 bases and J by 3 bases, with 14 bases between the two germline ends. Germline CDR1 KGHSH, CDR2 LQKENI. The CDR3 covers 14 residues. This CDR3 reads CASSHGQTDYGYTF. CDR3 nucleotide sequence: TGTGCCAGCTCCCACGGACAGACGGACTATGGCTACACCTTC.

The rearrangement uses TRBV19 and TRBJ2-1, with 14 bases fitting TRBD2. The CDR3 totals 16 residues. Per the germline V gene, CDR1 is LNHDA and CDR2 is SQIVND (reference sequence). V dropped 6 bases and J dropped 9; count of bases not matched to a gene: 10. The CDR3 region is CASSPLGLAGEIEQFF. CDR3 DNA sequence: TGTGCCAGTAGCCCCCTGGGACTAGCGGGAGAGATTGAGCAGTTCTTC.